This is a list of T cell receptor beta chains from one sample in a study of Graves' ophthalmopathy and Graves' hyperthyroidism. TCRdb re-derived calls from the multiplex PCR reads in MiXCR, one entry per CDR3 protein. The sample records around 1.1 million distinct CDR3 sequences, 35% to 45% being singletons. Sequenced: peripheral blood or thyroid tissue (not recorded which). Source of these receptors: an adult man with Graves' hyperthyroidism. Each CDR3 is given with its conserved first and last residue. A D gene is named only where the DNA matches it firmly. Clone size is not always given. Where it is, it says once, few, many or a class for expanded clones.

>TRBJ2-2|many|-|TRBV7-3
TGTGCCAGCAGCTTATTGCCGAACACCGGGGAGCTGTTTTTT
CASSLLPNTGELFF
>TRBJ1-3|many|TRBD1|TRBV5-1
TGCGCCAGCAGCTTGGACTACAGGGGCTCTGGAAACACCATATATTTT
CASSLDYRGSGNTIYF
>TRBJ2-5|-|TRBD1|TRBV10-3
TGTGCCATCTTTGCAGGGGGCCTGGGTGAAGAGACCCAGTACTTC
CAIFAGGLGEETQYF
>TRBJ2-5|many|-|TRBV10-3
TGTGCCATCGGACCGATGGGGGGGACCCAGTACTTC
CAIGPMGGTQYF
>TRBJ2-5|few|-|TRBV29-1
TGCAGCGTTGAAGGGGGGGCGGGAACGGAGACCCAGTACTTC
CSVEGGAGTETQYF
>TRBJ2-6|few|-|TRBV4-3
TGCGCCAGCAGCCAAGAGACTTTGACGTCAACCGCAAGCTCTGGGGCCAACGTCCTGACTTTC
CASSQETLTSTASSGANVLTF
>TRBJ1-6|-|-|TRBV2
TGTGCCAGCAGTGTTGGGCAGGACATTAATTCACCCCTCCACTTT
CASSVGQDINSPLHF
>TRBJ2-6|many|-|TRBV19
TGTGCCAGTAGAAACCCGGGACAAGGAGCTGGGGCCAACGTCCTGACTTTC
CASRNPGQGAGANVLTF
>TRBJ1-1|many|TRBD1|TRBV5-6
TGTGCCAGCAGCTCCACCAACAGGGGTGAGACTGAAGCTTTCTTT
CASSSTNRGETEAFF
>TRBJ2-5|once|-|TRBV6-6
TGTGCCAGCAGCCTCACAGGGACCCGAGAGCCCCAGTATTTC
CASSLTGTREPQYF
>TRBJ1-2|many|-|TRBV7-9
TGTGCCAGCAGCCTTAGTCCACTCTATGGCTACACCTTC
CASSLSPLYGYTF
>TRBJ1-1|-|-|TRBV10-3
TGTGCCATCAGTGAGTCCGAAGGGGCGGCAGAGGACACTGAAGCTTTCTTT
CAISESEGAAEDTEAFF
>TRBJ1-2|many|-|TRBV10-3
TGTGCCATCAGTGAGGACCCTAACTATGGCTACACCTTC
CAISEDPNYGYTF
>TRBJ2-7|-|TRBD1|TRBV24-1
TGTGCCACCAGCGAGGACAGGGGGCACGAGCAGTACTTC
CATSEDRGHEQYF
>TRBJ1-2|-|TRBD1|TRBV12-3/TRBV12-4
TGTGCCAGCAGTACCTATCCGACAGGGTCGATCCGAGATGGCTACACCTTC
CASSTYPTGSIRDGYTF
>TRBJ2-7|-|-|TRBV3-2
TGTGCCAGCAGCCAAGGCCCAGACAGCGAGCAGTACTTC
CASSQGPDSEQYF
>TRBJ1-5|few|-|TRBV9
TGTGCCAGCAGCTTAGAACCAGGGTGGGAGAATCAGCCCCAGCATTTT
CASSLEPGWENQPQHF
>TRBJ1-2|many|-|TRBV4-3
TGCGCCAGCAGCCCAGGCCGGGGGATAAACTATGGCTACACCTTC
CASSPGRGINYGYTF
>TRBJ2-7|-|-|TRBV4-1
TGCGCCAGCAGCCAAATAGGGGGAACCGCCTACGAGCAGTACTTC
CASSQIGGTAYEQYF
>TRBJ1-2|few|-|TRBV6-1
TGTGCCAGCACCTCATCGCGGGGCTACACCTTC
CASTSSRGYTF
>TRBJ2-7|few|TRBD1|TRBV28
TGTGCCAGTTCTGACAGGGCCTCCTACGAGCAGTACTTC
CASSDRASYEQYF
>TRBJ1-1|-|-|TRBV4-1
TGCGCCAGCAGCCAAGATCTCGAGTGGGGTGCGGCGAACACTGAAGCTTTCTTT
CASSQDLEWGAANTEAFF
>TRBJ1-5|few|TRBD1|TRBV10-3
TGTGCCAGCAAGGACAGGAATTATCAGCCCCAGCATTTT
CASKDRNYQPQHF
>TRBJ2-6|many|TRBD1|TRBV9
TGTGCCAGCAGCGTAGCCACACAGGGGGCGCAGGTATCTGGGGCCAACGTCCTGACTTTC
CASSVATQGAQVSGANVLTF
>TRBJ2-7|-|TRBD1|TRBV27
TGTGCCAGCAGTTTGGGGCGGACAGGGGGCTCCTACGAGCAGTACTTC
CASSLGRTGGSYEQYF
>TRBJ1-1|many|-|TRBV9
TGTGCCAGCAGCGAAACGGGGCACATGAACACTGAAGCTTTCTTT
CASSETGHMNTEAFF
>TRBJ2-2|-|-|TRBV10-3
TGTGCCATCACTTCCGACACAAACACCGGGGAGCTGTTTTTT
CAITSDTNTGELFF
>TRBJ2-6|many|-|TRBV5-1
TGCGCCAGCAGCTTGACTTCCGGCGCACTCCCCTCTGGGGCCAACGTCCTGACTTTC
CASSLTSGALPSGANVLTF
>TRBJ1-2|many|-|TRBV6-5
TGTGCCAGCAGTACCCCGGCGCGTGGCTACACCTTC
CASSTPARGYTF
>TRBJ2-7|many|TRBD2|TRBV7-2
TGTGCCAGCAGCTTAGCAGCGGGGGGCCGCTACGAGCAGTACTTC
CASSLAAGGRYEQYF
>TRBJ2-7|-|-|TRBV10-3
TGTGCCATACGACAGGCCTACGAGCAGTACTTC
CAIRQAYEQYF
>TRBJ2-7|few|TRBD1|TRBV6-2/TRBV6-3
TGTGCCAGCAGCCCCCATCTTGGCAGGGGGTTGGACGAGCAGTACTTC
CASSPHLGRGLDEQYF
>TRBJ1-2|few|-|TRBV19
TGTGCCAGTAGTATTGGGACACGTCTCTATGGCTACACCTTC
CASSIGTRLYGYTF
>TRBJ2-7|-|-|TRBV10-2
TGCGCCAGCAGTGCCCTAGGCGTCGAGCAGTACTTC
CASSALGVEQYF
>TRBJ1-6|many|-|TRBV25-1
TGTGCCAGCAGTGAATTCGGGGGGAAAAATAATTCACCCCTCCACTTT
CASSEFGGKNNSPLHF
>TRBJ1-6|-|-|TRBV11-2
TGTGCCAGCAGCTTAAAAACAGGGAGGGGATCCTATAATTCACCCCTCCACTTT
CASSLKTGRGSYNSPLHF
>TRBJ2-7|few|-|TRBV12-3/TRBV12-4
TGTGCCAGCAGTTTTTATGGCAGGGATGCCTACGAGCAGTACTTC
CASSFYGRDAYEQYF
>TRBJ2-7|many|TRBD2|TRBV20-1
TGCAGTGCTAGAGCGGTAGCGGGGCGAACGGACGAGCAGTACTTC
CSARAVAGRTDEQYF
>TRBJ1-6|many|-|TRBV7-2
TGTGCCAGCAGCTGGGCGGAATTCTATAATTCACCCCTCCACTTT
CASSWAEFYNSPLHF
>TRBJ2-5|-|-|TRBV7-8
TGTGCCAGCAGCTCCAAGGGTTTAGATCAAGAGACCCAGTACTTC
CASSSKGLDQETQYF
>TRBJ1-5|-|TRBD1|TRBV25-1
TGTGCCAGCGGACAGGGTATCTATAGCAATCAGCCCCAGCATTTT
CASGQGIYSNQPQHF
>TRBJ1-2|many|TRBD1|TRBV7-9
TGTGCCAGCAGCACAGGGGGCAATGGCTACACCTTC
CASSTGGNGYTF
>TRBJ1-3|many|-|TRBV19
TGTGCCAGTAGTCTGTCGCGCCTGATTGGAAACACCATATATTTT
CASSLSRLIGNTIYF
>TRBJ1-4|many|-|TRBV20-1
TGCAGTGCCCGGACGTGGGGGGATGAAAAACTGTTTTTT
CSARTWGDEKLFF
>TRBJ1-4|many|-|TRBV7-9
TGTGCCAGCAGAGCGACTAGGGAGAGTGAAAAACTGTTTTTT
CASRATRESEKLFF
>TRBJ2-6|-|-|TRBV4-3
TGCGCCAGCAGCCAAGATATAGCAGGCTCTGGGGCCAACGTCCTGACTTTC
CASSQDIAGSGANVLTF